This is a list of T cell receptor beta chains from one sample in a study of CD8+ T cells in alopecia areata. Here immunoSEQ multiplex PCR was the method, and the copy in TCRdb shows in-frame clones only, minus some. The sample holds 200,000 to 250,000 clones, more than 45% seen once. The source material was CD4+ T cells sorted from blood, sampled at week 4, from a patient treated with tofacitinib. Receptors originate from a human donor with alopecia areata. CDR3s leave out the opening cysteine and the closing phenylalanine or tryptophan. Each record gives: clone size, V gene, J gene, CDR3 protein. Size is stated for part of the rows, as once, few or many counts, or as a class when the clone is expanded.

clone_size: .
v_call: TRBV2
j_call: TRBJ2-1
cdr3_aa: ASRGGSFATVEQF

clone_size: .
v_call: TRBV2
j_call: TRBJ1-2
cdr3_aa: ASRVETGMNYGYT

clone_size: .
v_call: TRBV4-3
j_call: TRBJ2-2
cdr3_aa: ASSQDLRPAGELF

clone_size: .
v_call: TRBV19
j_call: TRBJ1-5
cdr3_aa: ASSIGGGSNQPQH

clone_size: once
v_call: TRBV25-1
j_call: TRBJ1-1
cdr3_aa: ASSGKGNTEAF

clone_size: .
v_call: TRBV4-1
j_call: TRBJ1-1
cdr3_aa: ASSQDRVAEAF

clone_size: .
v_call: TRBV15
j_call: TRBJ1-5
cdr3_aa: ATSGDRGTGQPQH

clone_size: .
v_call: TRBV29-1
j_call: TRBJ2-3
cdr3_aa: SVERGASTDTQY

clone_size: few
v_call: TRBV19
j_call: TRBJ2-1
cdr3_aa: ASSHKIGQGPNEQF

clone_size: .
v_call: TRBV28
j_call: TRBJ2-5
cdr3_aa: ASSEQVLAGAQETQY

clone_size: .
v_call: TRBV12-5
j_call: TRBJ1-5
cdr3_aa: ASGLVLGRAGQPQH

clone_size: .
v_call: TRBV30
j_call: TRBJ1-2
cdr3_aa: AWSVRLTGYGYT

clone_size: .
v_call: TRBV7-2
j_call: TRBJ2-7
cdr3_aa: ASSLGGVSYEQY

clone_size: .
v_call: TRBV30
j_call: TRBJ1-1
cdr3_aa: ACPGHNTEAF

clone_size: .
v_call: TRBV10-3
j_call: TRBJ2-3
cdr3_aa: AISDPRTAGDTQY

clone_size: .
v_call: TRBV2
j_call: TRBJ1-6
cdr3_aa: ASQAQLPNSPLH

clone_size: .
v_call: TRBV28
j_call: TRBJ1-2
cdr3_aa: ASTPDRVGYGYT

clone_size: .
v_call: TRBV5-1
j_call: TRBJ2-7
cdr3_aa: ASSLVGGEGEQY

clone_size: .
v_call: TRBV5-6
j_call: TRBJ2-4
cdr3_aa: ASSLRTGVTAKNIQY

clone_size: .
v_call: TRBV29-1
j_call: TRBJ1-2
cdr3_aa: SVGRLHSYGYT

clone_size: many
v_call: TRBV28
j_call: TRBJ1-6
cdr3_aa: ASGQGALNSPLH

clone_size: .
v_call: TRBV25-1
j_call: TRBJ1-1
cdr3_aa: ASSEWKGVDTEAF

clone_size: .
v_call: TRBV28
j_call: TRBJ2-6
cdr3_aa: ASSPPGSSGANVLT

clone_size: few
v_call: TRBV27
j_call: TRBJ2-7
cdr3_aa: ASGMTPTYEQY

clone_size: .
v_call: TRBV27
j_call: TRBJ1-1
cdr3_aa: ASSLNGAGNTEAF

clone_size: once
v_call: TRBV9
j_call: TRBJ1-2
cdr3_aa: ASSVASTGGYGYT

clone_size: .
v_call: TRBV5-1
j_call: TRBJ1-1
cdr3_aa: ASGREFTEAF

clone_size: .
v_call: TRBV2
j_call: TRBJ2-7
cdr3_aa: ASSGRWDAYEQY